This is a list of T cell receptor beta chains from one sample in a study of blood T cell repertoires in COVID-19. Using immunoSEQ multiplex PCR, the repertoire was profiled, and TCRdb retains in-frame clones only, with some absent. The sample lists about 250,000 clones; about 85% were seen once. Sequencing used peripheral blood. All receptors come from a man younger than 30 with active or convalescent COVID-19. CDR3s include the opening cysteine and the closing phenylalanine or tryptophan. Each record gives: clone size, J gene, V gene, D gene, CDR3 protein, CDR3 DNA. A D gene is named only where the DNA matches it firmly. Expanded clones get a size class; other rows say once, few or many, or leave the size out.

>-|TRBJ1-5|TRBV7-2|-
CASSLGVAGNQPQHF
TGTGCCAGCAGCTTAGGGGTCGCGGGGAATCAGCCCCAGCATTTT
>-|TRBJ2-1|TRBV29-1|-
CSVEKSGRFNEQFF
TGCAGCGTTGAAAAGAGTGGGAGGTTCAATGAGCAGTTCTTC
>-|TRBJ1-6|TRBV2|-
CASSGGTILHF
TGTGCCAGCAGTGGGGGGACTATACTCCACTTT
>-|TRBJ2-3|TRBV9|TRBD1
CASSAGQDGWHTQYF
TGTGCCAGCAGCGCCGGACAGGACGGCTGGCATACGCAGTATTTT
>-|TRBJ1-1|TRBV5-1|-
CASSLDTGLVNTEAFF
TGCGCCAGCAGCTTGGATACAGGGCTCGTGAACACTGAAGCTTTCTTT
>once|TRBJ2-3|TRBV4-3|TRBD2
CASSQDPAGGLTDTQYF
TGCGCCAGCAGCCAAGATCCAGCGGGGGGGCTCACAGATACGCAGTATTTT
>-|TRBJ1-6|TRBV9|-
CASSVSSYNSPLHF
TGTGCCAGCAGCGTGAGCTCCTATAATTCACCCCTCCACTTT
>once|TRBJ2-3|TRBV2|-
CASRPWGADTQYF
TGTGCCAGCAGGCCGTGGGGGGCAGATACGCAGTATTTT
>few|TRBJ2-7|TRBV4-2|TRBD2
CASSQEGGGRSYEQYF
TGTGCCAGCAGCCAAGAGGGTGGCGGGAGGTCGTACGAGCAGTACTTC
>-|TRBJ1-2|TRBV4-3|TRBD1
CASSRQQDRGFDGYTF
TGCGCCAGCAGCCGACAACAAGACAGGGGGTTTGATGGCTACACCTTC
>-|TRBJ1-5|TRBV2|-
CASSGGGGGNQPQHF
TGTGCCAGCAGCGGGGGTGGTGGAGGCAATCAGCCCCAGCATTTT
>-|TRBJ1-5|TRBV10-3|-
CAISERQVSNQPQHF
TGTGCCATCAGTGAGAGACAGGTTAGCAATCAGCCCCAGCATTTT
>-|TRBJ1-2|TRBV5-1|TRBD1
CASSLEGTGMYGYTF
TGCGCCAGCAGCTTGGAAGGGACAGGGATGTATGGCTACACCTTC
>-|TRBJ1-1|TRBV14|TRBD1
CASSQDHQGTGRRLGTEAFF
TGTGCCAGCAGCCAAGACCACCAAGGGACAGGCCGACGACTGGGCACTGAAGCTTTCTTT
>many|TRBJ2-1|TRBV12-5|-
CASGLDSYNEQFF
TGTGCTAGTGGTTTAGACAGTTACAATGAGCAGTTCTTC
>-|TRBJ1-1|TRBV7-9|-
CASSNRQATEAFF
TGTGCCAGCAGCAACAGACAGGCCACTGAAGCTTTCTTT
>-|TRBJ2-1|TRBV7-8|-
CASSLGGIHEQFF
TGTGCCAGCAGCTTAGGAGGGATCCATGAGCAGTTCTTC
>-|TRBJ2-2|TRBV5-4|-
CASSPPGASAGELFF
TGTGCCAGCAGCCCCCCTGGGGCATCCGCCGGGGAGCTGTTTTTT
>-|TRBJ2-5|TRBV27|TRBD2
CASSLSAGGPETQYF
TGTGCCAGCAGTTTATCCGCGGGGGGGCCGGAGACCCAGTACTTC
>-|TRBJ1-1|TRBV30|-
CAWINTSGAFF
TGTGCCTGGATCAATACCAGCGGAGCTTTCTTT
>once|TRBJ2-1|TRBV27|-
CASSNVEAGYNEQFF
TGTGCCAGCAGTAACGTGGAGGCTGGCTACAATGAGCAGTTCTTC
>-|TRBJ1-1|TRBV7-2|-
CASSLERATTEAFF
TGTGCCAGCAGCCTAGAGCGGGCGACCACTGAAGCTTTCTTT
>once|TRBJ2-7|TRBV6-5|-
CASSLGDYEQYF
TGTGCCAGCTCCCTCGGGGACTACGAGCAGTACTTC
>-|TRBJ1-1|TRBV7-3|TRBD1
CASSSRAQGVNTEAFF
TGTGCCAGCAGCTCACGCGCACAGGGGGTGAACACTGAAGCTTTCTTT
>few|TRBJ1-4|TRBV4-3|-
CASSQDYARVLFF
TGCGCCAGCAGCCAAGATTACGCCAGGGTACTGTTTTTT
>-|TRBJ1-5|TRBV28|-
CASFRIGNQPQHF
TGTGCCAGCTTCAGGATTGGCAATCAGCCCCAGCATTTT
>-|TRBJ2-1|TRBV4-3|TRBD2
CASSQGHGAGDEQFF
TGCGCCAGCAGCCAAGGGCACGGGGCGGGAGATGAGCAGTTCTTC